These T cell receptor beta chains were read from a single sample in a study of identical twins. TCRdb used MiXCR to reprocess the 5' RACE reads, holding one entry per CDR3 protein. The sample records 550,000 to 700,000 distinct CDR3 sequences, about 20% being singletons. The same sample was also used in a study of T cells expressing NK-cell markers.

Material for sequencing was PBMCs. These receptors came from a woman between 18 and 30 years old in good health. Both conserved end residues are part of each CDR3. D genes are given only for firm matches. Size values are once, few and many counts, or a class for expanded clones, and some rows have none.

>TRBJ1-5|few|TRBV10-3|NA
TGTGCCATCAGTGGGGAAGCGTACGGTCAGCCCCAGCATTTT
CAISGEAYGQPQHF
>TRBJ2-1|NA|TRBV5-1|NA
TGCGCCAGCCGGATCGGGGATGAGCAGTTCTTC
CASRIGDEQFF
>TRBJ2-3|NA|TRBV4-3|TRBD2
TGCGCCAGCAGCCTCGCCACAGCGGGAGGCAGCACAGATACGCAGTATTTT
CASSLATAGGSTDTQYF
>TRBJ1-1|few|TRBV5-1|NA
TGCGCCAGCAGCTTGTATTCGGGAGTGAACACTGAAGCTTTCTTT
CASSLYSGVNTEAFF
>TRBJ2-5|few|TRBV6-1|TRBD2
TGTGCCAGCAGTCAAGCTAGCGGGCCGTACCAAGAGACCCAGTACTTC
CASSQASGPYQETQYF
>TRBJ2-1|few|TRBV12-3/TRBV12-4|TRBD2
TGTGCCAGCACCGGGACTAGCGAGTACGGTGAGCAGTTCTTC
CASTGTSEYGEQFF
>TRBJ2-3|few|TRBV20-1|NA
TGCAGTTCTCGGGGTGTACAAGATACGCAGTATTTT
CSSRGVQDTQYF
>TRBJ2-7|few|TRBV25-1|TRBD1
TGTGCCAGCAGTGATCCGAGGGGACAGGCCTACGAGCAGTACTTC
CASSDPRGQAYEQYF
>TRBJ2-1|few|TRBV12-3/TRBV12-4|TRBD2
TGTGCCACCGACCGGGGACTACCGAATGAGCAGTTCTTC
CATDRGLPNEQFF
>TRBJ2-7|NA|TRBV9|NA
TGTGCCAGCAGCGTAGATCCTCACCAGGGGCAGTACTTC
CASSVDPHQGQYF
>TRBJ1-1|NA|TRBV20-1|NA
TGCAGTGCTAGAGCAGCCACTGAAGCTTTCTTT
CSARAATEAFF
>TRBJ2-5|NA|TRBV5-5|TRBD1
TGTGCCAGCAGCAAAAACCGGGACAGGGGGGAGACCCAGTACTTC
CASSKNRDRGETQYF
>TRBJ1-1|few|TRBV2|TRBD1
TGTGCCACCAGGGGGGAATGGACTGAAGCTTTCTTT
CATRGEWTEAFF
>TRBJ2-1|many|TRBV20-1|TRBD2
TGCAGTGCTAGTAGAGCGGGGACCTACAATGAGCAGTTCTTC
CSASRAGTYNEQFF
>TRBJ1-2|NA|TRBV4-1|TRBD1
TGCGCCAGCAGCTATCCTCCTGGACAGGGTTATGGCTACACCTTC
CASSYPPGQGYGYTF
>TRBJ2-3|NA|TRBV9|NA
TGTGCCAGCAGCGCCGACTACTCTAGCACAGATACGCAGTATTTT
CASSADYSSTDTQYF
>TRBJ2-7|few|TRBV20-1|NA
TGCAGTGCTACCCCCCCCGTCATACTCCTAAGCGAGCAGTACTTC
CSATPPVILLSEQYF
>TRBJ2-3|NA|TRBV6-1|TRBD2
TGTGCCAGCATGCGGGAACTAGCGGGAGAATCAGATACGCAGTATTTT
CASMRELAGESDTQYF
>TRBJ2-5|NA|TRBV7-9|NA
TGTGCCAGCAAGACCCCAGGACACCAAGAGACCCAGTACTTC
CASKTPGHQETQYF
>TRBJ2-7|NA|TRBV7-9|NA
TGTGCCAGCAGCTTCCTTAGTGAGTCCTACGAGCAGTACTTC
CASSFLSESYEQYF
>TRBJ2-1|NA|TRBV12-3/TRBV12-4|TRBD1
TGTGCCAGCAGGCGAACAGGGGGGACGAGGGGCGAGCAGTTCTTC
CASRRTGGTRGEQFF
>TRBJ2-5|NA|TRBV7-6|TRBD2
TGTGCCAGCAGCCCCCGCGGGAGTTGGAGTGAGACCCAGTACTTC
CASSPRGSWSETQYF
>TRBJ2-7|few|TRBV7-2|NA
TGTGCCAGCAGCTTAGGGACTCAAAGCTCCTACGAGCAGTACTTC
CASSLGTQSSYEQYF
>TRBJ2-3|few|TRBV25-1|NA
TGTGCCAGCAGCGAGGGGATCACAGATACGCAGTATTTT
CASSEGITDTQYF
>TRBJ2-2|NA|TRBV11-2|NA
TGTGCCAGCAGCCAGGGAGGGAACACCGGGGAGCTGTTTTTT
CASSQGGNTGELFF
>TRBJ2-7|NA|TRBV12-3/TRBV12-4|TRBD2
TGTGCCAGCAGTTTTTGGGGCCTGACTAGCTCGACCTACGAGCAGTACTTC
CASSFWGLTSSTYEQYF
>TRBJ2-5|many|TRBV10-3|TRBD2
TGTGCCATCAGTGGACTAGCGGGGAAGTCGGGGCAAGAGACCCAGTACTTC
CAISGLAGKSGQETQYF
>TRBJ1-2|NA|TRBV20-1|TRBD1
TGCAGTGCTAGCCCCGACAGGGACTATGGCTACACCTTC
CSASPDRDYGYTF
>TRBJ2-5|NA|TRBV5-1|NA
TGCGCCAGCAGCTTCCAATCGGGACCTGAAGAGACCCAGTACTTC
CASSFQSGPEETQYF
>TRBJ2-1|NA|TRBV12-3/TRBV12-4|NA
TGTGCCAGCAGACGGGCCCGCATAGGGAACAATGAGCAGTTCTTC
CASRRARIGNNEQFF
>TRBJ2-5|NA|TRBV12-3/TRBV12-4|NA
TGTGCCAGCAGTTTAACCCAGAGGACTCTTGAGACCCAGTACTTC
CASSLTQRTLETQYF
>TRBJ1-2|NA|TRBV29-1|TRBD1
TGCAGCGTTGTCCCCAGGGGGCGACTCTCCTATGGCTACACCTTC
CSVVPRGRLSYGYTF
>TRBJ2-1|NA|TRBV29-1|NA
TGCAGCGTTGAACTACAGGGTGAGGGCAATGAGCAGTTCTTC
CSVELQGEGNEQFF
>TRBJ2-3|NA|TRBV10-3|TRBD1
TGTGCCATCATGAACAGGGGTACAGATACGCAGTATTTT
CAIMNRGTDTQYF
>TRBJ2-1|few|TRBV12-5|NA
TGTGCTAGTGGTTTGGTATCTAGCCCGGCGCAGTTCTTC
CASGLVSSPAQFF
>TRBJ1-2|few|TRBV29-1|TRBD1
TGCAGCGTTGAAGGGACAGGTCACGGGAACTATGGCTACACCTTC
CSVEGTGHGNYGYTF
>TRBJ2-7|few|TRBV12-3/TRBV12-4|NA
TGTGCCAGCAGTTTGGGATCCTCTTTCGAGCAGTACTTC
CASSLGSSFEQYF
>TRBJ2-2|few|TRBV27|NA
TGTGCCAGCAGTTTAGGAGCCGGGGCGGGTACCGGGGAGCTGTTTTTT
CASSLGAGAGTGELFF
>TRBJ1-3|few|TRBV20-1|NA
TGCAGTGCTCCCGGGCTGGGGAGCTCTGGAAACACCATATATTTT
CSAPGLGSSGNTIYF
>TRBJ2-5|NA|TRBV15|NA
TGTGCCACAGGGTCGGAGACCCAGTACTTC
CATGSETQYF
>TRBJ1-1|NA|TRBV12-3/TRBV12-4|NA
TGTGCCAGCACCGTAACTCTTTCGAACACTGAAGCTTTCTTT
CASTVTLSNTEAFF
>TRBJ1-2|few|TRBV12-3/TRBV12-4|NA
TGTGCCAGCAGTTTCCCGGGGTACTATGGCTACACCTTC
CASSFPGYYGYTF
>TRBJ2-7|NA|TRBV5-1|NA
TGCGCCAGCAGCTTGCTGGGGACTCTGAGCTCCTACGAGCAGTACTTC
CASSLLGTLSSYEQYF
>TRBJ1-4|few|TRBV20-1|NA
TGCAGTGTCATGGTAAATGAAAAACTGTTTTTT
CSVMVNEKLFF
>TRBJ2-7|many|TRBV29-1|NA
TGCAGCGTTTCCCGGGCCTACGAGCAGTACTTC
CSVSRAYEQYF
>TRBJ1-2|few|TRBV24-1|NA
TGTGCCACCAGTGATTTCAGAGGGAGTGGCTACACCTTC
CATSDFRGSGYTF
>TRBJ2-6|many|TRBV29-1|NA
TGCAGCGTTCCAGAGAGCTCTGGGGCCAACGTCCTGACTTTC
CSVPESSGANVLTF
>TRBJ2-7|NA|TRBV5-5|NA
TGTGCCAGCAAGTTGGATACCTACGAGCAGTACTTC
CASKLDTYEQYF
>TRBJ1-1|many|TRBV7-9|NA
TGTGCCAGCAGCTCCGGATCTGCGCCAGCTTTCTTT
CASSSGSAPAFF
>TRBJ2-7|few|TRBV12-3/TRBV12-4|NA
TGTGCCAGCAGCCCCGCGCAGTCCTACGAGCAGTACTTC
CASSPAQSYEQYF
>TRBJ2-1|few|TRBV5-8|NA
TGTGCCAGCAGCTTGGCTTTCGGAGCCGGGGGTGAGCAGTTCTTC
CASSLAFGAGGEQFF
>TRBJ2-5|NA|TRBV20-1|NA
TGCAGTGTAGGCGGTTCTCGGACCCAGTACTTC
CSVGGSRTQYF
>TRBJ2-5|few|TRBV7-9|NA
TGTGCCAGCAGCTTAGGGCTCGGGCACCTCCAAGAGACCCAGTACTTC
CASSLGLGHLQETQYF
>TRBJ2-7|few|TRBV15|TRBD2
TGTGCCACCAGCAGGGGGAGGGGACCCTACGAGCAGTACTTC
CATSRGRGPYEQYF
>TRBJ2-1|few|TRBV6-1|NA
TGTGCCAGCACCGAAGGACAGCCCTACAATGAGCAGTTCTTC
CASTEGQPYNEQFF
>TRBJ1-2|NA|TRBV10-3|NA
TGTGCCATCAGTGCGTCTGGCGGTAGCGGCTACACCTTC
CAISASGGSGYTF
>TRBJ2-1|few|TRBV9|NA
TGTGCCAGCAGCGTAGTGGAACAGGGTTGGCAGTTCTTC
CASSVVEQGWQFF